The TCR beta chain described here comes from a study of identical twins. As to this clonotype: Its antigen is undetermined.

The CDR3 consists of 14 residues. V dropped 1 base and J dropped 6 bases, with 12 bases sitting between them. The V gene's germline CDR1 is SGDLS and CDR2 YYNGEE. TCRdb reprocessed the 5' RACE reads with MiXCR, giving one entry per CDR3 protein. This table has approximately 600,000 distinct CDR3 sequences, 7% to 7.5% appearing once. Study outcomes and limitations: In monozygotic twins, models underestimated the sharing of out-of-frame TCR alpha. The conclusions drew on cross-sectional statistical analysis instead of tracking the same donors.

These data also featured in a second study, about yellow fever vaccine responses in identical twins. That work contributes: Each twin's T cell response to the vaccine was reported to look partly convergent and partly personalized.

The V and J genes are TRBV9 and TRBJ2-3; D is uncertain. The sequence was collected from a woman in her late teens or twenties in good health. Input material: PBMCs. The CDR3 bases are TGTGCCAGCAGCGTACGGACCCCGAGGGATACGCAGTATTTT. Its protein product is CASSVRTPRDTQYF.